The entry below describes one TCR beta chain. Antigen: not known. Both 60 Vbeta primers and 13 Jbeta primers went into the PCR. Some clones are missing from TCRdb's copy, which holds only in-frame ones; the method was immunoSEQ multiplex PCR. The table records 200,000 to 300,000 clones, around four fifths of them present only once. The sample is drawn from a study of cytomegalovirus exposure and HLA in healthy donors. Whole-study results and caveats: TCR beta V- and J-gene trimming was later associated with a missense DCLRE1C variant. At a 0.05 false discovery rate, a later analysis found some 17,000 TCR beta sequences to be associated with HLA alleles.

The length of the CDR3 is 16 residues. Germline V lookup: CDR1 MNHNY, CDR2 SVGAGI (reference sequence). Trimming took off 7 bases at V and 1 base at J, with 19 bases between the two ends. The specimen was PBMCs. The clonotype comes from a boy aged 10-17 years in good health and CMV-seronegative. V is TRBV6-6 and J is TRBJ1-2; D is perhaps TRBD1 (6 bases). This chain's CDR3 is CASIDLWGHLNYGYTF. Here the CDR3 DNA reads TGTGCCAGCATAGACTTGTGGGGACATCTTAACTATGGCTACACCTTC.